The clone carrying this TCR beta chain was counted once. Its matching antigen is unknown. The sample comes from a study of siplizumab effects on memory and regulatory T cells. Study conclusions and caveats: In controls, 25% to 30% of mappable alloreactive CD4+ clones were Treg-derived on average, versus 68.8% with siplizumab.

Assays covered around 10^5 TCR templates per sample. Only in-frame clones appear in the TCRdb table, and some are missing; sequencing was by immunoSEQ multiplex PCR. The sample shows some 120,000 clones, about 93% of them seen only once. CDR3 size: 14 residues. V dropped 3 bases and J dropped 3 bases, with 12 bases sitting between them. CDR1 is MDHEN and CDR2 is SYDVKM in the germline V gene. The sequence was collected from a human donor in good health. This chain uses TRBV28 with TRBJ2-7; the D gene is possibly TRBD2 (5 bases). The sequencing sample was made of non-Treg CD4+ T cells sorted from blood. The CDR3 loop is CASSLQTMFYEQYF. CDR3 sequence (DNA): TGTGCCAGCAGTTTGCAGACTATGTTCTACGAGCAGTACTTC.